A single count supports the clone carrying this TCR beta chain. Its specificity is unknown. This entry belongs to a study of T cells in localized non-small cell lung cancer. Study results and caveats: The tumor had only one region sequenced, so heterogeneity remains possible. Among the top 100 tumor clones, a median around 50 appeared in adjacent lung.

TCRdb keeps only in-frame clones here, not all; method: immunoSEQ multiplex PCR. Among under 45,000 clones listed, approximately 80% were seen once. In germline, CDR1 is SGHAT, CDR2 FQNNGV. This CDR3 is 13 amino acids long. Trimming removed 5 bases from V and 6 bases from J, with 13 bases in between. This chain joins TRBV11-2 and TRBJ1-2; D might be TRBD1 (5 bases). This clonotype originated in a man between 40 and 70 years old with stage II lung adenocarcinoma. Source: PBMCs, taken before any cancer treatment. This chain's CDR3 is CASSHTGIHGYTF. In DNA form, the CDR3 reads TGTGCCAGCAGCCATACAGGAATTCATGGCTACACCTTC.